These 15 T cell receptor beta chains were sequenced from one sample in a study of blood T cell repertoires in COVID-19. Clones were read by immunoSEQ multiplex PCR, and TCRdb kept only the in-frame ones, dropping some. The table includes over 200,000 clones, about 87% detected once. The sequencing sample was made of PBMCs or T cells enriched from blood (not recorded which). All receptors come from a young man who had recovered from COVID-19.

The genes are TRBV19 and TRBJ1-2; D perhaps matches TRBD1 (6 bases). The CDR3 spans 16 residues. Germline CDR1 and CDR2: LNHDA and SQIVND (reference sequence). V dropped 6 bases and J dropped 4 bases, with 21 bases sitting between them. CDR3 sequence: CASSPDGGASLYGYTF. CDR3 in DNA: TGTGCCAGTAGCCCGGATGGGGGGGCCAGCCTCTATGGCTACACCTTC.

This chain joins TRBV5-1 and TRBJ2-2, with 8 bases lining up with TRBD2. The ends lost 5 bases at V and 4 bases at J; junction bases unmatched: 10. Germline CDR1 and CDR2: SGHRS and YFSETQ. This CDR3 contains 16 residues. In nucleotides, the CDR3 is TGCGCCAGCAGTTCCAGCGGGAGAATTAGCACCGGGGAGCTGTTTTTT. Translating it yields CASSSSGRISTGELFF. Together with reference TRBV5-1 and TRBJ2-2, the CDR3 gives the full variable domain: KAGVTQTPRYLIKTRGQQVTLSCSPISGHRSVSWYQQTPGQGLQFLFEYFSETQRNKGNFPGRFSGRQFSNSRSEMNVSTLELGDSALYLCASSSSGRISTGELFFGEGSRLTVL.

This chain joins TRBV10-1 and TRBJ1-3; 8 nucleotides align to TRBD1. The CDR3 runs to 19 residues. The germline gives CDR1 WNHNN, CDR2 SYGVQD (reference sequence). Trimming at V came to 6 bases and at J to 0 bases, leaving 16 bases not matched to a gene. The CDR3 loop is CASRPGQGINTNSGNTIYF. The CDR3 region has the DNA TGCGCCAGCAGGCCCGGACAGGGTATCAATACTAACTCTGGAAACACCATATATTTT.

V usage is TRBV24-1 and J usage is TRBJ1-2; 7 bases match TRBD1. The V and J ends lost 0 bases and 2 bases, in that order; junction bases with no gene match: 5. The germline CDR1 and CDR2 sequences are KGHDR and SFDVKD. This CDR3 is 16 amino acids long. The CDR3 loop reads CATSDLAPTGNYGYTF. The CDR3 coding sequence is TGTGCCACCAGTGATTTGGCCCCGACAGGGAACTATGGCTACACCTTC.

The rearrangement joins TRBV27 to TRBJ2-3; D ambiguous. Trimming cost V 6 bases and J 2 bases, with 9 bases left between them. The germline gives CDR1 MNHEY, CDR2 SMNVEV (reference sequence). CDR3 length: 13 amino acids. CDR3 bases: TGTGCCAGCAGCCAGTGGCCCACAGATACGCAGTATTTT. Translated, it gives CASSQWPTDTQYF.

V usage is TRBV2 and J usage is TRBJ1-2; 9 bases align to TRBD1. V shed 1 base and J 5 bases; nucleotides not matched to a gene: 2. The CDR3 is 14 residues long. Germline V lookup: CDR1 SNHLY, CDR2 FYNNEI. CDR3 region: CASSEVGQGYGYTF. CDR3 nucleotides: TGTGCCAGCAGTGAAGTGGGACAGGGATATGGCTACACCTTC.

The chain combines TRBV24-1 with TRBJ1-1, with D uncertain. This CDR3 comprises 13 residues. V dropped 5 bases and J dropped 1 base, with 7 bases sitting between them. Per germline, CDR1 KGHDR and CDR2 SFDVKD. The CDR3 bases are TGTGCCACCAGTGTGGCAGGGAACACTGAAGCTTTCTTT. This encodes CATSVAGNTEAFF.

The chain joins TRBV6-1 to TRBJ2-1; no definite D call. CDR1 MNHNS and CDR2 SASEGT come from the germline V gene. CDR3 size: 16 residues. Trimming shortened V by 3 bases and J by 0 bases, and 12 bases separated the two germline ends. The DNA for the CDR3 is TGTGCCAGCAGTGATTTTAAATCCTTCTCCTACAATGAGCAGTTCTTC. This encodes CASSDFKSFSYNEQFF.

The chain links TRBV20-1 to TRBJ1-5, with no clear D. V was trimmed by 3 bases and J by 2 bases, leaving 5 bases between them. Germline V CDR1 and CDR2: DFQATT, SNEGSKA (reference sequence). This CDR3 is built from 12 residues. The DNA for the CDR3 is TGCAGTGCTAGTGCAGGCAATCAGCCCCAGCATTTT. It is translated as CSASAGNQPQHF.

The J gene is TRBJ2-7, the V gene TRBV6-1; 7 bases fit TRBD1. Germline values: CDR1 MNHNS, CDR2 SASEGT. The length of the CDR3 is 17 residues. V trimming: 2 bases; J trimming: 0 bases; junction bases outside the gene matches: 10. In nucleotides, the CDR3 is TGTGCCAGCAGTGAATTGACAGGGACCCTGAGCTCCTACGAGCAGTACTTC. Protein sequence: CASSELTGTLSSYEQYF.

V usage is TRBV30 and J usage is TRBJ1-2, with unresolved D. CDR3 length: 14 amino acids. Per the germline V gene, CDR1 is GTSNPN and CDR2 is SVGIG (reference sequence). V dropped 0 bases and J dropped 1 base, with 9 bases sitting between them. In DNA form, the CDR3 reads TGTGCCTGGAGTGTACCTGGGCATAACTATGGCTACACCTTC. Residues: CAWSVPGHNYGYTF.

The chain is built from TRBV2 and TRBJ2-3; TRBD2 matches 8 bases. CDR1 and CDR2 (germline): SNHLY, FYNNEI. V shed 6 bases and J 0 bases; nucleotides not matched to a gene: 5. The CDR3 runs 15 residues. CDR3 nucleotide sequence: TGTGCCAGCAGGGGAGCGGGGGTAAGCACAGATACGCAGTATTTT. Amino acids: CASRGAGVSTDTQYF.

The V gene is TRBV24-1, the J gene TRBJ1-2, with 9 bases that match TRBD1. V was clipped by 4 bases and J by 6 bases; unmatched bases: 5. Germline CDR1 is KGHDR and CDR2 is SFDVKD. This CDR3 has 14 amino acids. CDR3 DNA sequence: TGTGCCACCAGTGACGATACAGGGGGCCATGGCTACACCTTC. Its protein product is CATSDDTGGHGYTF.

This sequence joins TRBV24-1 and TRBJ2-1; 14 bases fit TRBD2. The CDR3 totals 16 residues. The J segment lost 8 bases and the V segment lost 4 bases, leaving 6 bases of the junction unmatched. CDR1 is KGHDR and CDR2 is SFDVKD in the germline V gene. The CDR3 DNA reads TGTGCCACCAGTGACCGGACTAGCGGGAGGCTAGATGAGCAGTTCTTC. Its translation: CATSDRTSGRLDEQFF.

The chain uses TRBV11-2 and TRBJ1-4, with 9 bases fitting TRBD1. The V gene's germline CDR1 is SGHAT and CDR2 FQNNGV. The length of the CDR3 is 16 residues. V was clipped by 4 bases and J by 6 bases; unmatched bases: 9. The CDR3 DNA is TGTGCCAGCAGCTCGCGGGGACAGGGTTTATATGAAAAACTGTTTTTT. Translating gives CASSSRGQGLYEKLFF.